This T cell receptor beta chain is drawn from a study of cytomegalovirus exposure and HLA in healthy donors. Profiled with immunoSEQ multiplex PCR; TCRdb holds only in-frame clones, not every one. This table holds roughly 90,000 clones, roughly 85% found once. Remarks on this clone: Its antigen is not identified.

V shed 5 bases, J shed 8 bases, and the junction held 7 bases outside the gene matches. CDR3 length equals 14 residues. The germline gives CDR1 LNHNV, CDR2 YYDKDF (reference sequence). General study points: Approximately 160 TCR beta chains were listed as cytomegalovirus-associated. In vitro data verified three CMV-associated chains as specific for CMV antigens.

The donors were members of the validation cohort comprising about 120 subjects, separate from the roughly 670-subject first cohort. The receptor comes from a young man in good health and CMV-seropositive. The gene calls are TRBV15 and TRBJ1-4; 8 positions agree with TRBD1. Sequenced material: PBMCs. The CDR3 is CATSVNRGGEKLFF. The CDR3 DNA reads TGTGCCACCAGCGTCAACAGGGGGGGCGAAAAACTGTTTTTT.